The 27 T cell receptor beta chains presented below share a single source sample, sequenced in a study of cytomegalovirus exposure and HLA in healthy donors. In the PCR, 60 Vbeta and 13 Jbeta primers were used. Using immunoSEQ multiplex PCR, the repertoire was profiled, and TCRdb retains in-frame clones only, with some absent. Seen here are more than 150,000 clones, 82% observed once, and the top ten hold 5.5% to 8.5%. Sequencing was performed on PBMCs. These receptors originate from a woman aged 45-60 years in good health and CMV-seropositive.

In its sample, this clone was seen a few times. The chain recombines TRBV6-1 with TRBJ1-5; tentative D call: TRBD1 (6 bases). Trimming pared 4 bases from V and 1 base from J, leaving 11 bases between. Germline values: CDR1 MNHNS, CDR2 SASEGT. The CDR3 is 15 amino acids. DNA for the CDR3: TGTGCCAGCAGTGGGGGGCGGAGAAGCAATCAGCCCCAGCATTTT. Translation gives CASSGGRRSNQPQHF.

CDR3 loop: CAWRSGRGLQETQYF. CDR3 DNA sequence: TGTGCCTGGAGATCGGGGAGAGGCCTACAAGAGACCCAGTACTTC. The chain employs TRBV30 and TRBJ2-5, with D tentatively TRBD2 (5 bases). The CDR3 runs to 15 residues. The germline gives CDR1 GTSNPN, CDR2 SVGIG (reference sequence). V gave up 3 bases and J gave up 2 bases, with 16 bases separating them.

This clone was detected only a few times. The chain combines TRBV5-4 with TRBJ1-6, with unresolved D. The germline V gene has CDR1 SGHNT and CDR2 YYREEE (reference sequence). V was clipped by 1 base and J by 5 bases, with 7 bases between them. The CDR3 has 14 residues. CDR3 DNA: TGTGCCAGCAGCTTGAACGGTAATAATTCACCCCTCCACTTT. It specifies CASSLNGNNSPLHF.

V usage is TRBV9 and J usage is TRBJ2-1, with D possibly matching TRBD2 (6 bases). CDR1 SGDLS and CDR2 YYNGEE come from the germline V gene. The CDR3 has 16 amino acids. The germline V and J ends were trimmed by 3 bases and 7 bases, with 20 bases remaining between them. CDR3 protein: CASSGPGLYLVNEQFF. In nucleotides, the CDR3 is TGTGCCAGCAGCGGACCGGGACTTTATTTGGTAAATGAGCAGTTCTTC.

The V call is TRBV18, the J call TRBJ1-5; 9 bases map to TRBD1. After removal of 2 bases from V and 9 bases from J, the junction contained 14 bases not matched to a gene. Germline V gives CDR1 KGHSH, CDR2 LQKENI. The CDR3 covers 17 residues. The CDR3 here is CASSPYKDRGFHWPQHF. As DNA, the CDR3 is TGTGCCAGCTCACCATACAAGGACAGGGGATTCCATTGGCCCCAGCATTTT. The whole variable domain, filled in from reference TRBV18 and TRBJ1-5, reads NAGVMQNPRHLVRRRGQEARLRCSPMKGHSHVYWYRQLPEEGLKFMVYLQKENIIDESGMPKERFSAEFPKEGPSILRIQQVVRGDSAAYFCASSPYKDRGFHWPQHFGDGTRLSIL.

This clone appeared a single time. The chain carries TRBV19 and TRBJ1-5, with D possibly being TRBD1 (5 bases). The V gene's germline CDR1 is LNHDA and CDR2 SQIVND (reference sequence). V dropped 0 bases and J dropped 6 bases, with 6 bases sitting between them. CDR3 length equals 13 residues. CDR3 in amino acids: CASSIDRVQPQHF. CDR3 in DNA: TGTGCCAGTAGTATAGACAGGGTTCAGCCCCAGCATTTT.

The DNA of the CDR3 is TGTGCCAGCAGCTCGATACGTTTGGGAGAAGAGACCCAGTACTTC. Translating gives CASSSIRLGEETQYF. The chain has TRBV27 and TRBJ2-5; D possibly corresponds to TRBD2 (5 bases). Deletions cut 6 bases from V and 3 bases from J, with 17 bases between. CDR1 MNHEY and CDR2 SMNVEV come from the germline V gene (reference sequence). The CDR3 contains 15 residues.

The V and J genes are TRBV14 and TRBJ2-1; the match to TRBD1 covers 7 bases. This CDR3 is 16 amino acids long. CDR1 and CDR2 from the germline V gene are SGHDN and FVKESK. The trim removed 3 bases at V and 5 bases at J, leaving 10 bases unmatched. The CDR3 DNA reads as TGTGCCAGCAGCCACGGCGACAGGGCCGGTGACAATGAGCAGTTCTTC. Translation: CASSHGDRAGDNEQFF.

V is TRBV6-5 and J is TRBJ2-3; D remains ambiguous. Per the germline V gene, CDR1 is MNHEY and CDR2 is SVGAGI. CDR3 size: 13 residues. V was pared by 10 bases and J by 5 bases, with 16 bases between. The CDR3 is CAIHSRGLDTQYF. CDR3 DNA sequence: TGTGCCATCCATTCTCGCGGCCTAGATACGCAGTATTTT.

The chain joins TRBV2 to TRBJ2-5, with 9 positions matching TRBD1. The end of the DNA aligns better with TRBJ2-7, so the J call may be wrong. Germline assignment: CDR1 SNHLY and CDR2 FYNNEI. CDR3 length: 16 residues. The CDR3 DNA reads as TGTGCCAGCAGTGGGGGGCCGGGACAGGGCTCCTACGAGCAGTACTTC. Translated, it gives CASSGGPGQGSYEQYF.

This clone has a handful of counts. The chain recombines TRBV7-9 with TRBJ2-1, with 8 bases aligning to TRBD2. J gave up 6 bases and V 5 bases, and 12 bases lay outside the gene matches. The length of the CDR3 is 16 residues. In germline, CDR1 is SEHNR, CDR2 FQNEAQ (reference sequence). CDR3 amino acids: CASSPEGGGFRNEQFF. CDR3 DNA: TGTGCCAGCAGCCCCGAGGGCGGGGGGTTTCGCAATGAGCAGTTCTTC. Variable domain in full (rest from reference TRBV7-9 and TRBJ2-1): DTGVSQNPRHKITKRGQNVTFRCDPISEHNRLYWYRQTLGQGPEFLTYFQNEAQLEKSRLLSDRFSAERPKGSFSTLEIQRTEQGDSAMYLCASSPEGGGFRNEQFFGPGTRLTVL.

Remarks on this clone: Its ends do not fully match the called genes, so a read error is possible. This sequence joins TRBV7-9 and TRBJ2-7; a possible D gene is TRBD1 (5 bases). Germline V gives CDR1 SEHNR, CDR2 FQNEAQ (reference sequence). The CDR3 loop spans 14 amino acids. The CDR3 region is CSSSFETAPYEQYF. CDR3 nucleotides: TGTTCCAGCAGCTTCGAGACAGCTCCCTACGAGCAGTACTTC.

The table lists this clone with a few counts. The CDR3 is CASSLLGTGGTEAFF. As DNA, the CDR3 is TGTGCCAGCAGCCTCCTAGGGACAGGGGGCACTGAAGCTTTCTTT. The chain carries TRBV9 and TRBJ1-1, with 11 bases matching TRBD1. Unmatched junction bases numbered 6, after V lost 4 bases and J lost 4 bases. The CDR3 consists of 15 residues. The germline gives CDR1 SGDLS, CDR2 YYNGEE.

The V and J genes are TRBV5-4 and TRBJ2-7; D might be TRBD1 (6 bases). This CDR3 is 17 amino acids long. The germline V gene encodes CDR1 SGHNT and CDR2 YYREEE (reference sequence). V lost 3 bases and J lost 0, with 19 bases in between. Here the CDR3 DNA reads TGTGCCAGCAGCTCACGTAACCAACAGGGTACCTCCTACGAGCAGTACTTC. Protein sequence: CASSSRNQQGTSYEQYF.

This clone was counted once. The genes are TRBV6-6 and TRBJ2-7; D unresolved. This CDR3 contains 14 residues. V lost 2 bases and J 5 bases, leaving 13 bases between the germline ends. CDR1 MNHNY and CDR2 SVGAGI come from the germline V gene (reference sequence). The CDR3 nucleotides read TGTGCCAGCAGTTACGGCCAGAGCGCGGACGAGCAGTACTTC. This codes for CASSYGQSADEQYF.

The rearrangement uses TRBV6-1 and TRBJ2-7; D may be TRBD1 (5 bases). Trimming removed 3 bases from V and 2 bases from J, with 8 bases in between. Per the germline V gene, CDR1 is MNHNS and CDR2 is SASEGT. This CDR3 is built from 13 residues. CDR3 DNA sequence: TGTGCCAGCAGTGACGCGACAGCCTACGAGCAGTACTTC. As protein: CASSDATAYEQYF.

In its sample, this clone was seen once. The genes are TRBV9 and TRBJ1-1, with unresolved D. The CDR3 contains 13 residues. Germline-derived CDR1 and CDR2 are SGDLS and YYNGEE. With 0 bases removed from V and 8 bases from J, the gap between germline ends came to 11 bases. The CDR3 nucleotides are TGTGCCAGCAGCGTAGAAATGAGAGGAGAAGCTTTCTTT. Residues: CASSVEMRGEAFF.

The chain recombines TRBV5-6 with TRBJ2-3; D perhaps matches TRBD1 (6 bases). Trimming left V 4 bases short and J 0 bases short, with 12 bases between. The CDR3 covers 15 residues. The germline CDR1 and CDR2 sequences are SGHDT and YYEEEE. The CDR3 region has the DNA TGTGCCAGCAGCCACCTACAGGGAAGCACAGATACGCAGTATTTT. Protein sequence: CASSHLQGSTDTQYF.

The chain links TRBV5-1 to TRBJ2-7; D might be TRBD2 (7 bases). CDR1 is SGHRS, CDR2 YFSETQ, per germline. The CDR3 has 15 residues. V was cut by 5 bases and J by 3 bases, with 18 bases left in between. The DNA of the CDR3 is TGCGCCAGCAGTCCACCCCGGGGGGACATCTACGAGCAGTACTTC. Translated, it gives CASSPPRGDIYEQYF.

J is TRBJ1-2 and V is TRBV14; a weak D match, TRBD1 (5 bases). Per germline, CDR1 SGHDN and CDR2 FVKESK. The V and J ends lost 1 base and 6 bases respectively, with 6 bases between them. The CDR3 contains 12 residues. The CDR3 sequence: CASSQAGNGYTF. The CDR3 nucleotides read TGTGCCAGCAGCCAAGCAGGGAATGGCTACACCTTC.

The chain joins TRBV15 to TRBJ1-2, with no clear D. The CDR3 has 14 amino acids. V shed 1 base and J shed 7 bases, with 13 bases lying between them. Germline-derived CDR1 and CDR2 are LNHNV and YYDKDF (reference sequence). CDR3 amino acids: CATSRGTVEGGYTF. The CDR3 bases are TGTGCCACCAGCAGAGGAACTGTAGAGGGTGGCTACACCTTC.

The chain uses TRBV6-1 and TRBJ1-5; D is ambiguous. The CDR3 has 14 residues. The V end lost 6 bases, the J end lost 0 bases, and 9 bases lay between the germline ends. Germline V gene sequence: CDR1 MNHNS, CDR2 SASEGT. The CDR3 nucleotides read TGTGCCAGCAGCTCTGGGAGTAGCAATCAGCCCCAGCATTTT. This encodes CASSSGSSNQPQHF.

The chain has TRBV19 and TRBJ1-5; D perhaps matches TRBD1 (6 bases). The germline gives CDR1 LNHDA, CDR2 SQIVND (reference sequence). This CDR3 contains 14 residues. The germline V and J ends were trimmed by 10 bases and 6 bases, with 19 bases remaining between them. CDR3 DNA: TGTGCCACCACCGAGACAGGTGGTAGTCAGCCCCAGCATTTT. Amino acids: CATTETGGSQPQHF.

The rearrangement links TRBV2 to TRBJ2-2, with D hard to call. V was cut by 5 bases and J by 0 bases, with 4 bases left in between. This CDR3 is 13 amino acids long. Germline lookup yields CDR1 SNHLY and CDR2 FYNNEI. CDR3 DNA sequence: TGTGCCAGCAGTCCCACGAACACCGGGGAGCTGTTTTTT. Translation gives CASSPTNTGELFF.

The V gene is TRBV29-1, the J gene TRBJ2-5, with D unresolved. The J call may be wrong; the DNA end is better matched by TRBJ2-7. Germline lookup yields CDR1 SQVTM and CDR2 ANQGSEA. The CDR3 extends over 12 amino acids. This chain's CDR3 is CSVKSNPYEQYF. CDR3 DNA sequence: TGCAGCGTTAAAAGCAACCCCTACGAGCAGTACTTC.

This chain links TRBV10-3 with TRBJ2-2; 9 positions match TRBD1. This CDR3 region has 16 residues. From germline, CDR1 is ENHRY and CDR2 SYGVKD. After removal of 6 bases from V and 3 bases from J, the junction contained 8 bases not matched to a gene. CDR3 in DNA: TGTGCCATCAGCACCAAACAGGGGGCGGACACCGGGGAGCTGTTTTTT. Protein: CAISTKQGADTGELFF.

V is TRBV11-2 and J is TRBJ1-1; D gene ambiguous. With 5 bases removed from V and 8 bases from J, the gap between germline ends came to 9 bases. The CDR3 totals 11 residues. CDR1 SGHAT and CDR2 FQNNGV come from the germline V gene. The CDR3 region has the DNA TGTGCCAGCAGCCTCAGACAAGAAGCTTTCTTT. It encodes CASSLRQEAFF.